The 20 T cell receptor beta chains below all came from one sample that was sequenced in a study of blood T cell repertoires in COVID-19. Repertoires were generated with immunoSEQ multiplex PCR, while TCRdb's copy carries only in-frame clones and drops some. The sample contains roughly 340,000 clones, about 90% of which appear only once. Sequencing input: peripheral blood. Source of these receptors: a woman between 70 and 85 years old with COVID-19, enrolled during active disease.

The rearrangement links TRBV5-1 to TRBJ1-2; TRBD1 matches at 12 bases. Germline V gives CDR1 SGHRS, CDR2 YFSETQ. The CDR3 length is 16 residues. V was pared by 4 bases and J by 8 bases, with 12 bases of the junction left unmatched. The CDR3 DNA follows: TGCGCCAGCAGCGAACTCCCCGGGACAGGGGGCCTAGGCTACACCTTC. It yields the protein CASSELPGTGGLGYTF.

The V gene is TRBV6-5, the J gene TRBJ2-1; 8 bases fit TRBD1. CDR3 length equals 12 residues. V trimming: 6 bases; J trimming: 9 bases; junction bases outside the gene matches: 4. CDR1 and CDR2 from the germline V gene are MNHEY and SVGAGI. The chain's CDR3 is CASSRTGTEQFF. The CDR3 bases are TGTGCCAGCAGCAGGACAGGGACTGAGCAGTTCTTC.

This chain joins TRBV9 and TRBJ2-2; 8 bases map to TRBD1. V was pared by 4 bases and J by 5 bases, with 7 bases of the junction left unmatched. The CDR3 is 15 amino acids. Germline CDR1 and CDR2: SGDLS and YYNGEE. In DNA form, the CDR3 reads TGTGCCAGCAGCCCCCAGGGGGCGCTGACCGGGGAGCTGTTTTTT. This codes for CASSPQGALTGELFF.

The chain couples TRBV24-1 to TRBJ2-3; D is possibly TRBD2 (5 bases). This CDR3 is 14 amino acids long. The V end lost 9 bases, the J end lost 0 bases, and 12 bases lay between the germline ends. Germline V gene data show CDR1 as KGHDR and CDR2 as SFDVKD. DNA of the CDR3: TGTGCCACCGGCGGGCAGGCTAGCACAGATACGCAGTATTTT. It codes for CATGGQASTDTQYF.

This rearrangement joins TRBV21-1 to TRBJ1-4; the listed D gene, TRBD1, was not tested against the DNA. TRBV21-1 is reported as a pseudogene. The CDR3 totals 15 residues. DNA for the CDR3: TGTGCCAGCAGCACCCGGGACAGGGAAAATGAAAAACTGTTTTTT. This encodes CASSTRDRENEKLFF.

Comments on this clone: A clone one base away is much larger, so this may be a read error. V is TRBV5-4 and J is TRBJ1-1, with TRBD1 matching over 8 bases. The V segment lost 4 bases and the J segment 1 base; nucleotides outside the gene matches: 3. The CDR3 has 14 residues. Per the germline V gene, CDR1 is SGHNT and CDR2 is YYREEE (reference sequence). CDR3 DNA: TGTGCCAGCAGCCCTGGACAGGGGAACACTGAAGCTTTCTTT. It translates to CASSPGQGNTEAFF.

This clone was detected a few times. The chain carries TRBV12-5 and TRBJ1-5; 9 positions agree with TRBD1. The CDR3 has 17 amino acids. Trimming removed 2 bases from V and 3 bases from J; junction bases left unmatched: 8. Germline assignment: CDR1 LGHNT and CDR2 FRNRAP. The CDR3 region is CASGLNSGTGNNQPQHF. The DNA for the CDR3 is TGTGCTAGTGGTTTGAATTCCGGGACAGGGAACAATCAGCCCCAGCATTTT.

The J gene is TRBJ1-2, the V gene TRBV3-1 (or the pseudogene TRBV3-2), with 12 bases matching TRBD1. This CDR3 spans 19 amino acids. The germline V gene encodes CDR1 LGHDT and CDR2 YNNKEL (reference sequence). Germline trimming cut 0 bases from V and 4 bases from J; bases unmatched to any gene: 12. CDR3: CASSQDTWDRGLGGYGYTF. CDR3 coding DNA: TGTGCCAGCAGCCAAGATACTTGGGACAGGGGGCTAGGGGGCTATGGCTACACCTTC.

The V and J genes are TRBV29-1 and TRBJ1-1, with D hard to call. Germline CDR1 and CDR2: SQVTM and ANQGSEA. The CDR3 runs to 12 residues. Trimming removed 4 bases from V and 5 bases from J, with 11 bases in between. CDR3 coding DNA: TGCAGCGTTGGTGGACTTTATACTGAAGCTTTCTTT. It yields the protein CSVGGLYTEAFF.

DNA for the CDR3: TGTGCCAGCTCACTCGGGGGGACACCCAACACTGAAGCTTTCTTT. Amino acids: CASSLGGTPNTEAFF. The chain carries TRBV18 and TRBJ1-1, with D possibly being TRBD1 (6 bases). V was clipped by 4 bases and J by 2 bases, with 14 bases between them. The CDR3 length is 15 residues. The germline CDR1 and CDR2 sequences are KGHSH and LQKENI.

The rearrangement links TRBV21-1 to TRBJ1-2; no check of the table's D call, TRBD1, against the DNA was made. TRBV21-1 is noted as a pseudogene. The CDR3 loop spans 14 amino acids. The CDR3 loop reads CASSKATNSYGYTF. DNA of the CDR3: TGTGCCAGCAGCAAAGCAACAAATTCTTATGGCTACACCTTC.

The gene calls are TRBV10-3 and TRBJ2-1, with a possible D match to TRBD2 (6 bases). Germline V gives CDR1 ENHRY, CDR2 SYGVKD. The CDR3 extends over 12 amino acids. V was clipped by 4 bases and J by 7 bases, with 8 bases between them. The CDR3 DNA follows: TGTGCCATCAGTGTGGAGGGAAATGAGCAGTTCTTC. It is translated as CAISVEGNEQFF.

The sample holds a few counts of this clone. The chain recombines TRBV5-1 with TRBJ1-3; 9 nucleotides match TRBD1. This CDR3 is 15 amino acids long. The germline V gene has CDR1 SGHRS and CDR2 YFSETQ. V was clipped by 2 bases and J by 2 bases; unmatched bases: 2. The CDR3 nucleotides are TGCGCCAGCAGCTTCGGGACAGGGCCTGGAAACACCATATATTTT. Translating it yields CASSFGTGPGNTIYF.

The chain links TRBV30 to TRBJ2-4, with D tentatively TRBD1 (5 bases). CDR1 is GTSNPN, CDR2 SVGIG, per germline (reference sequence). Trimming left V 0 bases short and J 3 bases short, with 15 bases between. This CDR3 spans 16 amino acids. The CDR3 spells CAWSVRGYLGKNIQYF. The CDR3, as DNA: TGTGCCTGGAGTGTAAGGGGATACCTAGGCAAAAACATTCAGTACTTC.

The genes are TRBV7-9 and TRBJ2-7, with D perhaps matching TRBD2 (5 bases). V dropped 4 bases and J dropped 2 bases, with 9 bases sitting between them. This CDR3 comprises 13 residues. CDR1 is SEHNR, CDR2 FQNEAQ, per germline (reference sequence). In DNA form, the CDR3 reads TGTGCCAGCAGCTCGGAGAGGGCCTACGAGCAGTACTTC. Its protein is CASSSERAYEQYF.

The chain couples TRBV7-2 to TRBJ1-4, with D maybe TRBD1 (6 bases). The germline V and J ends were trimmed by 2 bases and 4 bases, with 14 bases remaining between them. The length of the CDR3 is 16 residues. Germline V lookup: CDR1 SGHTA, CDR2 FQGNSA. This CDR3 is CASSLPKTGSNEKLFF. The CDR3 DNA reads as TGTGCCAGCAGCTTACCCAAAACAGGGAGTAATGAAAAACTGTTTTTT.

This chain uses TRBV27 with TRBJ2-3; D is unresolved. This CDR3 has 13 amino acids. CDR1 MNHEY and CDR2 SMNVEV come from the germline V gene (reference sequence). The ends were cut back, 4 bases at V and 5 bases at J, with 10 bases in the middle. The CDR3 region has the DNA TGTGCCAGCAGTTCTAGAAGTAGAGATACGCAGTATTTT. This codes for CASSSRSRDTQYF.

The J gene is TRBJ2-1, the V gene TRBV29-1, with 8 positions matching TRBD1. The CDR3 is 13 residues long. Germline lookup yields CDR1 SQVTM and CDR2 ANQGSEA. The ends lost 8 bases at V and 9 bases at J; junction bases unmatched: 12. The CDR3 region has the DNA TGCAGCTTCCGACAGGGGCAAGTGCCTGAGCAGTTCTTC. Its protein product is CSFRQGQVPEQFF.

This clone was recorded once. The chain couples TRBV19 to TRBJ2-5; 10 positions agree with TRBD1. The CDR3 length is 15 residues. Unmatched junction bases numbered 0, after V lost 0 bases and J lost 2 bases. Per the germline V gene, CDR1 is LNHDA and CDR2 is SQIVND (reference sequence). The CDR3: CASSIEDRGQETQYF. The CDR3 DNA is TGTGCCAGTAGTATAGAGGACAGGGGGCAAGAGACCCAGTACTTC. Full variable domain (outside the CDR3, taken from reference TRBV19 and TRBJ2-5): DGGITQSPKYLFRKEGQNVTLSCEQNLNHDAMYWYRQDPGQGLRLIYYSQIVNDFQKGDIAEGYSVSREKKESFPLTVTSAQKNPTAFYLCASSIEDRGQETQYFGPGTRLLVL.

V and J are TRBV7-2 and TRBJ2-1, with 7 nucleotides matching TRBD2. Germline CDR1 and CDR2: SGHTA and FQGNSA. This CDR3 is 15 amino acids long. V lost 0 bases to trimming and J lost 4 bases; unmatched junction nucleotides: 3. The CDR3 coding sequence is TGTGCCAGCAGCTTAGCGGGACTACCATACAATGAGCAGTTCTTC. It codes for CASSLAGLPYNEQFF.